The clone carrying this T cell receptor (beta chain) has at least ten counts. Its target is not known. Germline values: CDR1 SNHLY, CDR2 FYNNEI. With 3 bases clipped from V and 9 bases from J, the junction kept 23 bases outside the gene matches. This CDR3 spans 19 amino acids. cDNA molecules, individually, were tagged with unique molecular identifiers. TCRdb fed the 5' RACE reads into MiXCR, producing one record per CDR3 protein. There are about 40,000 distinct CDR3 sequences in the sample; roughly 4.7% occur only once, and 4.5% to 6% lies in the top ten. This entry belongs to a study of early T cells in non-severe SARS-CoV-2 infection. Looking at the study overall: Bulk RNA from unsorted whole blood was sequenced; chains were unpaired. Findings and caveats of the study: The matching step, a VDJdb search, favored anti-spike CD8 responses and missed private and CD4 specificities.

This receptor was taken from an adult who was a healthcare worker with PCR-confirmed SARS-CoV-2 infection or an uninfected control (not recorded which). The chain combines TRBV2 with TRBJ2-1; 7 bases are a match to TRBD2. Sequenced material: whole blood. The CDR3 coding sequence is TGTGCCAGCAGTGACGTCCTCCAAAAGGGACTAACATACAAGAGTGAGCAGTTCTTC. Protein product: CASSDVLQKGLTYKSEQFF.